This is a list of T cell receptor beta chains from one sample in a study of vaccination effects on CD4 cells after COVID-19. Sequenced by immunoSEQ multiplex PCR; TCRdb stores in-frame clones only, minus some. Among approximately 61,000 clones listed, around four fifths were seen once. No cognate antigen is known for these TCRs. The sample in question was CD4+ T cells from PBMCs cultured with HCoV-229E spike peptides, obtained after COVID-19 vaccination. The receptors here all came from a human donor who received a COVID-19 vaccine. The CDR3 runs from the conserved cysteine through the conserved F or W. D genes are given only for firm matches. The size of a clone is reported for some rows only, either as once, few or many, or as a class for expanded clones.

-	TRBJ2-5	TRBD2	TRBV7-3	CASSPSGGVETQYF	TGTGCCAGCAGTCCTAGCGGGGGGGTAGAGACCCAGTACTTC
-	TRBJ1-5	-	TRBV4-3	CASSQDWTVVSNQPQHF	TGCGCCAGCAGCCAAGATTGGACAGTTGTTAGCAATCAGCCCCAGCATTTT
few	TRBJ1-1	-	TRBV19	CASSIHGTGGLGTEAFF	TGTGCCAGTAGTATCCACGGAACCGGGGGCCTAGGGACTGAAGCTTTCTTT
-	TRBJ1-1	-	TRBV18	CASSPRVNSENTEAFF	TGTGCCAGCTCACCTCGTGTTAACTCCGAGAACACTGAAGCTTTCTTT
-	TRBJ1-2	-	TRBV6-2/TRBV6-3	CASSTETLPGANYGYTF	TGTGCCAGCAGTACCGAGACACTTCCAGGAGCTAACTATGGCTACACCTTC
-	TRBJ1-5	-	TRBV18	CASSPLAGDGQPQHF	TGTGCCAGCTCACCACTGGCAGGGGACGGTCAGCCCCAGCATTTT
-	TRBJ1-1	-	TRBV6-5	CASSYVSDRKAFF	TGTGCCAGCAGTTACGTGTCGGATCGTAAAGCTTTCTTT
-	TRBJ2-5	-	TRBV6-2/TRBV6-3	CASSFWGETQYF	TGTGCCAGCAGTTTCTGGGGGGAGACCCAGTACTTC
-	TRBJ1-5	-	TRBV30	CAWSEQGGQPQHF	TGTGCCTGGAGTGAACAGGGTGGGCAGCCCCAGCATTTT
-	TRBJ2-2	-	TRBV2	CASHGQSGELFF	TGTGCCAGCCATGGACAGTCCGGGGAGCTGTTTTTT
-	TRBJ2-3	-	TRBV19	CASRSPGTIPDTQYF	TGTGCCAGTAGATCCCCCGGGACAATCCCAGATACGCAGTATTTT
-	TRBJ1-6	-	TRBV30	CAWSVKYSPLHF	TGTGCCTGGAGTGTAAAATATTCACCCCTCCACTTT
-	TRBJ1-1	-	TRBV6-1	CASSETYFGVYTEAFF	TGTGCCAGCAGTGAAACATATTTCGGGGTATACACTGAAGCTTTCTTT
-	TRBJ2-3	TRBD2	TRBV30	CAWSVGGLAGGTSADTQYF	TGTGCCTGGAGTGTAGGGGGACTAGCGGGGGGCACCAGCGCAGATACGCAGTATTTT
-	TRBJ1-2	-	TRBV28	CASMAGTPYGYTF	TGTGCCAGCATGGCGGGAACCCCCTATGGCTACACCTTC
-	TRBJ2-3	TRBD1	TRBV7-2	CASSLAGTGAGDTQYF	TGTGCCAGCAGCTTAGCCGGGACAGGGGCTGGAGATACGCAGTATTTT
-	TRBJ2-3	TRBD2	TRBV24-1	CATTSGGAGITDTQYF	TGTGCCACCACTAGCGGGGGCGCGGGGATCACAGATACGCAGTATTTT
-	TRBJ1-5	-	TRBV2	CASSGGGNQPQHF	TGTGCCAGCAGTGGGGGGGGAAATCAGCCCCAGCATTTT
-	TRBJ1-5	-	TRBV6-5	CASRMRPPGNQPQHF	TGTGCCAGCAGAATGAGGCCCCCTGGCAATCAGCCCCAGCATTTT
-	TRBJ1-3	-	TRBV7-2	CASSLVGDTIYF	TGTGCCAGCAGCTTAGTTGGCGACACCATATATTTT
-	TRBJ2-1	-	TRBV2	CASNLGVVGNEQFF	TGTGCCAGCAACCTCGGAGTGGTTGGGAATGAGCAGTTCTTC